This T cell receptor beta chain came from a study of blood T cell repertoires in COVID-19. Participants had their cohort set by participant-reported clinical history. Germline V gives CDR1 LNHDA, CDR2 SQIVND (reference sequence). The CDR3 has 18 residues. V shed 0 bases and J 0 bases; nucleotides not matched to a gene: 1. Repertoires were generated with immunoSEQ multiplex PCR, while TCRdb's copy carries only in-frame clones and drops some. The top ten clones hold 2.4% of a sample with about 250,000 clones, around 91% of them seen once. The receptor was isolated from a woman between 18 and 29 years old who had recovered from COVID-19. Sequencing input: PBMCs or T cells enriched from blood (not recorded which). The chain uses TRBV19 and TRBJ2-6; 11 nucleotides align to TRBD1. CDR3 in amino acids: CASSIDGTGGSGANVLTF. The CDR3 DNA follows: TGTGCCAGTAGTATAGATGGGACAGGGGGCTCTGGGGCCAACGTCCTGACTTTC. Combining the CDR3 with reference TRBV19 and TRBJ2-6 gives the whole variable domain DGGITQSPKYLFRKEGQNVTLSCEQNLNHDAMYWYRQDPGQGLRLIYYSQIVNDFQKGDIAEGYSVSREKKESFPLTVTSAQKNPTAFYLCASSIDGTGGSGANVLTFGAGSRLTVL.